Listed below are T cell receptor beta chains from one sample, sequenced in a study of cytomegalovirus exposure and HLA in healthy donors. The table came from immunoSEQ multiplex PCR; TCRdb's copy has only in-frame clones and leaves some out. In the table there are fewer than 120,000 clones, around 78% of which are singletons. Sequencing was performed on PBMCs. Receptors originate from a woman in her twenties or thirties in good health and CMV-seronegative. CDR3s include the opening cysteine and the closing phenylalanine or tryptophan. Fields, in order: V gene, J gene, CDR3 protein.

>TRBV10-3|TRBJ1-6
CAISGINQAPLHF
>TRBV10-1|TRBJ1-1
CASSVEVSGTEAFF
>TRBV30|TRBJ2-6
CAWNPGTGIFSGANVLTF
>TRBV30|TRBJ1-4
CAWSVQSGQRLFF
>TRBV7-3|TRBJ2-5
CASSLFGGQETQYF
>TRBV19|TRBJ2-1
CASKEFVGYNEQFF
>TRBV5-8|TRBJ1-2
CASSLVVDGYTF
>TRBV7-6|TRBJ1-1
CASSPGQGAAEAFF
>TRBV6-1|TRBJ1-3
CASSGLAVGNTIYF
>TRBV11-1|TRBJ1-1
CASSLAGQIAEAFF
>TRBV15|TRBJ2-7
CATSSEPGQIYEQYF
>TRBV5-1|TRBJ1-2
CASSPDWMGGYTF
>TRBV29-1|TRBJ1-5
CSVQFSNQPQHF
>TRBV20-1|TRBJ1-6
CSASGKSPLHF
>TRBV7-4|TRBJ2-5
CASSFAGAQYF
>TRBV7-9|TRBJ2-7
CASSLVRDTAFYEQYF
>TRBV7-2|TRBJ2-1
CASSLLRQEQFF
>TRBV2|TRBJ2-6
CASSRTGLSGANVLTF
>TRBV13|TRBJ1-2
CASSLNRGIDYGYTF
>TRBV10-3|TRBJ2-7
CAISKTSGESYEQYF
>TRBV19|TRBJ2-2
CASRQGQNTGELFF
>TRBV2|TRBJ1-1
CASSDLDKKAFF
>TRBV6-4|TRBJ2-3
CASSAGPSGTQYF
>TRBV6-4|TRBJ2-1
CASSPIADGYNEQFF
>TRBV6-5|TRBJ2-7
CASSYSGQGFSYEQYF
>TRBV5-1|TRBJ2-1
CASTWAGTGGAYEQFF
>TRBV19|TRBJ1-5
CASSINQVQPQHF
>TRBV4-3|TRBJ1-1
CASSQDRQGHGTEAFF
>TRBV5-1|TRBJ2-2
CASNRVNTGELFF
>TRBV6-1|TRBJ2-7
CASTVEDISYEQYF
>TRBV2|TRBJ2-1
CASKLERTPYNEQFF
>TRBV5-1|TRBJ1-4
CASSFDRRFNEKLFF
>TRBV7-2|TRBJ1-5
CASSPRPGQVSNQPQHF
>TRBV7-2|TRBJ2-5
CASSLGQGFAETQYF
>TRBV30|TRBJ2-7
CAWSQRQSQEQYF
>TRBV9|TRBJ2-3
CASSVLVADTQYF
>TRBV19|TRBJ1-2
CASTVGDTYGYTF
>TRBV10-3|TRBJ1-1
CAIRTGAGDTEAFF
>TRBV28|TRBJ2-7
CASRGTSGRNEQYF
>TRBV4-2|TRBJ1-5
CASSQDRGPQPQHF
>TRBV7-9|TRBJ1-2
CASSLGPQGGYGYTF
>TRBV19|TRBJ1-5
CASSTRGQNQPQHF
>TRBV19|TRBJ1-5
CASSIWQGDQPQHF
>TRBV27|TRBJ1-5
CASSRGGAYNQPQHF
>TRBV4-1|TRBJ1-2
CASSPGGLTNYGYTF
>TRBV7-9|TRBJ2-7
CASSFGRDYEQYF
>TRBV5-1|TRBJ2-1
CASSQGYSEQFF
>TRBV29-1|TRBJ2-5
CSAGLAGGELWRETQYF
>TRBV19|TRBJ1-5
CASTGGNSNQPQHF
>TRBV6-1|TRBJ1-5
CASIDRGNSNQPQHF
>TRBV11-1|TRBJ1-6
CASSFGTGGGSPLHF
>TRBV7-2|TRBJ2-2
CASSSKVAVRNTGELFF
>TRBV6-6|TRBJ2-7
CASSYSNRAEQYF
>TRBV7-2|TRBJ2-7
CASSPGTGALKQYF